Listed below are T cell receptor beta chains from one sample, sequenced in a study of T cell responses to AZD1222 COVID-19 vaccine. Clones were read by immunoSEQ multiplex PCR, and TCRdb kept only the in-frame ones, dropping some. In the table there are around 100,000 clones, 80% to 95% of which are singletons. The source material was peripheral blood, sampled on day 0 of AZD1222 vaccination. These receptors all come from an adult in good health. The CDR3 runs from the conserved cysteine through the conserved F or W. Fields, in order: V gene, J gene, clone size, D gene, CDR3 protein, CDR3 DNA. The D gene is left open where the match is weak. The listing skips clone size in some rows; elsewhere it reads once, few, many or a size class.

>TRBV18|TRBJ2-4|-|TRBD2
CASSPASGENIQYF
TGTGCCAGCTCACCGGCTAGCGGGGAAAACATTCAGTACTTC
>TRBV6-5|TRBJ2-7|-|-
CASSSPADGVYEQYF
TGTGCCAGCAGTTCCCCGGCCGACGGGGTCTACGAGCAGTACTTC
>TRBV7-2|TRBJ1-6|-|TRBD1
CASSLSLGGANNSPLHF
TGTGCCAGCAGCTTGTCTCTAGGGGGCGCAAATAATTCACCCCTCCACTTT
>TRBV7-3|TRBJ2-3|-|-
CASSSPRDTDTQYF
TGTGCCAGCAGCTCCCCCCGCGACACAGATACGCAGTATTTT
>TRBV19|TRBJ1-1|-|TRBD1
CATTGTGWTEAFF
TGTGCCACCACCGGGACAGGGTGGACTGAAGCTTTCTTT
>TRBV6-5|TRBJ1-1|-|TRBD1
CASSSGTGVEAFF
TGTGCCAGCAGCTCCGGGACAGGCGTTGAAGCTTTCTTT
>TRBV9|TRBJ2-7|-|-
CASSPREWGYEQYF
TGTGCCAGCAGCCCCAGGGAGTGGGGTTACGAGCAGTACTTC
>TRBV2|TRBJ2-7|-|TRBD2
CASSALAGVVYEQYF
TGTGCCAGCAGTGCCCTAGCGGGAGTGGTTTACGAGCAGTACTTC
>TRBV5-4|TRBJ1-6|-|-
CASTIPGHIIRPLHF
TGTGCCAGCACCATCCCGGGTCATATAATTCGACCCCTCCACTTT
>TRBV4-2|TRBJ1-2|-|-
CASRNRDADNYGYTF
TGTGCCAGCAGGAACCGGGACGCCGATAACTATGGCTACACCTTC
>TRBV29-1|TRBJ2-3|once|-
CSVDRTDTQYF
TGCAGCGTTGATAGGACAGATACGCAGTATTTT
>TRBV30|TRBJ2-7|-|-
CAWKAASYEQYF
TGTGCCTGGAAGGCAGCTTCCTACGAGCAGTACTTC
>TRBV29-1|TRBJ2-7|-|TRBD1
CSFSPGQGYEQYF
TGCAGCTTCTCACCGGGACAGGGGTACGAGCAGTACTTC
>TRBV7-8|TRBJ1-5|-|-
CASSAGSNQPQHF
TGTGCCAGCAGCGCAGGGAGCAATCAGCCCCAGCATTTT
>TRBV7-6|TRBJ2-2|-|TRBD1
CASSLALVGQGHAGELFF
TGTGCCAGCAGCTTAGCGCTGGTGGGACAGGGGCACGCCGGGGAGCTGTTTTTT
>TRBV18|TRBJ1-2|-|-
CASSPPGRTNYGYTF
TGTGCCAGCTCACCCCCAGGCCGCACTAACTATGGCTACACCTTC
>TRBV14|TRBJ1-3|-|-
CASSQDSWSRIYSGNTIYF
TGTGCCAGCAGCCAAGATTCGTGGTCCAGAATCTACTCTGGAAACACCATATATTTT
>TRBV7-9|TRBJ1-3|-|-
CASSLAGGSSGNTIYF
TGTGCCAGCAGCTTAGCGGGAGGGAGCTCTGGAAACACCATATATTTT
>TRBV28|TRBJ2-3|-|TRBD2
CVASGSHDTQYF
TGTGTGGCTAGCGGGAGCCATGATACGCAGTATTTT
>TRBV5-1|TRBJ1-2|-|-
CASSLDGGDNYGYTF
TGCGCCAGCAGCTTGGACGGGGGAGATAACTATGGCTACACCTTC
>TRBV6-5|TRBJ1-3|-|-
CASSKGGSGNTIYF
TGTGCCAGCAGTAAGGGGGGCTCTGGAAACACCATATATTTT
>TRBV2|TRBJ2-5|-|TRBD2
CASCEASGFQETQYF
TGTGCCAGCTGTGAGGCTAGCGGATTCCAAGAGACCCAGTACTTC
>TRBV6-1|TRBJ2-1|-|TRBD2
CASSERPSGSSYNEQFF
TGTGCCAGCAGTGAAAGACCTAGCGGGAGCTCCTACAATGAGCAGTTCTTC
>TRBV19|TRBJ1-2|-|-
CASGRLGDGYTF
TGTGCCAGCGGACGCCTGGGGGATGGCTACACCTTC
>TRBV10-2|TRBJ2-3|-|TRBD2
CASSESTSGRDTQYF
TGCGCCAGCAGTGAGTCGACTAGCGGTCGGGATACGCAGTATTTT
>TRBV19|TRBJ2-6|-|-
CASSPQGARTYSGANVLTF
TGTGCCAGTAGTCCTCAGGGTGCGCGGACCTACTCTGGGGCCAACGTCCTGACTTTC
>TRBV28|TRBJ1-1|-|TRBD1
CASSPGQGTEAFF
TGTGCCAGCAGCCCGGGACAGGGGACTGAAGCTTTCTTT
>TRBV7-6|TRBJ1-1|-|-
CASSLVGAPNTEAFF
TGTGCCAGCAGCTTAGTAGGGGCCCCGAACACTGAAGCTTTCTTT
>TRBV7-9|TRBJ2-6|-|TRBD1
CASSLGQGAHSGANVLTF
TGTGCCAGCAGCTTAGGACAGGGGGCGCATTCTGGGGCCAACGTCCTGACTTTC
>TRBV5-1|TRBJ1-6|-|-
CASSLDFAKTSPLHF
TGCGCCAGCAGCTTGGATTTCGCTAAAACTTCACCCCTCCACTTT
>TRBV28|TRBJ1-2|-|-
CASSWRGSYGYTF
TGTGCCAGCAGTTGGAGGGGTTCCTATGGCTACACCTTC
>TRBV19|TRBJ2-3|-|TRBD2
CASSSPAGGPPDTQYF
TGTGCCAGTAGTTCCCCAGCGGGAGGGCCCCCAGATACGCAGTATTTT
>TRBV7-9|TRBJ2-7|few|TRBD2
CASSLVLAGGWEQYF
TGTGCCAGCAGCTTAGTGTTAGCGGGAGGATGGGAGCAGTACTTC
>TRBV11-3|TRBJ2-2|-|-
CASSPSETGELFF
TGTGCCAGCAGCCCGTCAGAAACAGGGGAGCTGTTTTTT
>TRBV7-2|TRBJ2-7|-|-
CASSSGPERTYEQYF
TGTGCCAGCAGCTCTGGTCCGGAGCGAACTTACGAGCAGTACTTC
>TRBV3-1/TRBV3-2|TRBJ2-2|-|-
CASSSIIAGELFF
TGTGCCAGCAGCTCTATTATCGCCGGGGAGCTGTTTTTT
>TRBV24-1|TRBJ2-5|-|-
CATSDELTGETQYF
TGTGCCACCAGTGATGAACTGACAGGAGAGACCCAGTACTTC
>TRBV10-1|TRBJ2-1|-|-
CASSPSGNSYNEQFF
TGCGCCAGCAGTCCCAGCGGAAACTCCTACAATGAGCAGTTCTTC
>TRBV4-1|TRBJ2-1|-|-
CASSHSRGGAPYNEQFF
TGCGCCAGCAGCCACTCTAGGGGCGGAGCCCCGTACAATGAGCAGTTCTTC
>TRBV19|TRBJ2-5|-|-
CASRDVEETQYF
TGTGCCAGTAGGGACGTTGAAGAGACCCAGTACTTC
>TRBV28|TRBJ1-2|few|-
CASGPSRIYYGYTF
TGTGCCAGCGGACCGAGTCGGATTTACTATGGCTACACCTTC
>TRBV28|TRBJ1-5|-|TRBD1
CASNSRDRGGQPQHF
TGTGCCAGCAACTCCCGGGACAGGGGGGGTCAGCCCCAGCATTTT
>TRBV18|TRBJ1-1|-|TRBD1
CASSRQGWNTEAFF
TGTGCCAGCTCTCGACAGGGATGGAACACTGAAGCTTTCTTT
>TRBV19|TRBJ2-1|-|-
CASGWVTYNEQFF
TGTGCCAGTGGTTGGGTCACCTACAATGAGCAGTTCTTC
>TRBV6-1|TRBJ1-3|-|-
CASSEYEVPSGNTIYF
TGTGCCAGCAGTGAATATGAGGTCCCCTCTGGAAACACCATATATTTT
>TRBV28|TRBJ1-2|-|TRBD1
CASSPMDRGYGYTF
TGTGCCAGCAGTCCTATGGACAGGGGATATGGCTACACCTTC
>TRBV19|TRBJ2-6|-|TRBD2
CASSTGGAYSGANVLTF
TGTGCCAGTAGCACCGGGGGGGCGTACTCTGGGGCCAACGTCCTGACTTTC
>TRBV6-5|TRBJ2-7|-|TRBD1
CASLGTGWYEQYF
TGTGCCAGCCTTGGGACAGGGTGGTACGAGCAGTACTTC
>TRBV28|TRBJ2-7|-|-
CATLGGGVGGYEQYF
TGTGCCACTCTAGGAGGCGGAGTGGGGGGCTACGAGCAGTACTTC
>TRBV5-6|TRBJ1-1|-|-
CASSLAFGLRNTEAFF
TGTGCCAGCAGCTTGGCTTTTGGGTTGAGGAACACTGAAGCTTTCTTT
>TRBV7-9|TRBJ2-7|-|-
CASSLWRDSSYEQYF
TGTGCCAGCAGCTTATGGCGTGACAGCTCCTACGAGCAGTACTTC
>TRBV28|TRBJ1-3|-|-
CASSLWSGGALGNTIYF
TGTGCCAGCAGTTTATGGTCGGGAGGGGCGCTCGGAAACACCATATATTTT
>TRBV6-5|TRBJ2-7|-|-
CASSYSTGQTSYEQYF
TGTGCCAGCAGTTACTCGACAGGACAAACCTCCTACGAGCAGTACTTC
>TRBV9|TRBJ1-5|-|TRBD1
CASSVTDRENQPQHF
TGTGCCAGCAGCGTCACGGACAGGGAAAATCAGCCCCAGCATTTT